This T cell receptor (beta chain) was sequenced during a study of cytomegalovirus exposure and HLA in healthy donors. Study context: An early data release held 70 million to 90 million unique TCRs from HLA-typed donors. Study observations and caveats: An analysis done earlier found most TCR beta V segments productive about 87% or about 30% of the time. The later analysis indicated that the majority of CMV-associated TCR beta chains appeared HLA-restricted.

The PCR used 60 Vbeta and 13 Jbeta primers. This table comes from immunoSEQ multiplex PCR, and its TCRdb copy is limited to in-frame clones, with some not included. This sample has more than 95,000 clones, with roughly 74% found just once. For this clone: The antigen is undetermined.

The V and J ends lost 6 bases and 10 bases, in that order; junction bases with no gene match: 19. The CDR3 length is 17 residues. From germline, CDR1 is MNHEY and CDR2 SMNVEV (reference sequence). The chain employs TRBV27 and TRBJ2-1, with TRBD2 matching 9 bases. The sequence derives from a woman between 45 and 65 years old in good health and CMV-seropositive. Specimen: PBMCs. In nucleotides, the CDR3 is TGTGCCAGCAGCAAACCTACCTGGCGGGGGGGCCCTTCGGAGCAGTTCTTC. Its translation is CASSKPTWRGGPSEQFF.